These 21 T cell receptor beta chains originate from one sample sequenced in a study of cytomegalovirus exposure and HLA in healthy donors. PCR was performed using 60 Vbeta and 13 Jbeta primers. Using immunoSEQ multiplex PCR, the repertoire was profiled, and TCRdb retains in-frame clones only, with some absent. The sample gives 150,000 or so clones, about 79% of which show up once; nearly 6.5% is in the top ten. Sequenced input: PBMCs. All receptors derive from a man in his forties or fifties in good health and CMV-seropositive.

The J gene is TRBJ2-1, the V gene TRBV19; TRBD1 matches at 10 bases. CDR3 size: 14 residues. CDR1 LNHDA and CDR2 SQIVND come from the germline V gene (reference sequence). V gave up 9 bases and J gave up 8 bases; unmatched junction bases: 10. The CDR3 reads CASNRGTGEHEQFF. Here the CDR3 DNA reads TGTGCCAGCAACCGGGGGACAGGGGAGCATGAGCAGTTCTTC.

With regard to this clone: One junction end disagrees with the germline gene, perhaps due to a read error. The V gene is TRBV9, the J gene TRBJ2-4, with 11 positions matching TRBD1. CDR1 and CDR2 (germline): SGDLS, YYNGEE. The CDR3 covers 15 residues. The CDR3 DNA follows: TGTGCCAGCAGCGTATCGGGACAGGGGGGAAACAGTCAGTACTTC. Amino acid sequence: CASSVSGQGGNSQYF.

This clone was found a few times. V gene TRBV18 combines with J gene TRBJ2-3, with 8 bases aligning to TRBD2. This CDR3 is 15 amino acids long. The germline CDR1 and CDR2 sequences are KGHSH and LQKENI. Losses at the gene ends were 1 base for V and 6 bases for J; bases not matched to a gene: 6. The CDR3 reads CASSPRTSGGDTQYF. In DNA, the CDR3 is TGTGCCAGCTCACCACGAACTAGCGGTGGGGATACGCAGTATTTT.

This clone came up a few times. The rearrangement uses TRBV15 and TRBJ2-7; 11 bases are shared with TRBD1. CDR1 and CDR2 (germline): LNHNV, YYDKDF (reference sequence). The CDR3 is made up of 15 amino acids. Trimming cost V 5 bases and J 3 bases; bases outside gene matches: 6. In DNA form, the CDR3 reads TGTGCCACCAGCCCCCGGACAGGGGGCTTCTACGAGCAGTACTTC. Translated, it gives CATSPRTGGFYEQYF.

A remark on this clone: Germline is not matched at one junction end, which may reflect a read error. The rearrangement links TRBV5-1 to TRBJ2-6; perhaps TRBD1 as D (5 bases). The CDR3 is 19 amino acids. Germline V gene data show CDR1 as SGHRS and CDR2 as YFSETQ. Written as DNA, the CDR3 is TGCGCCAGCAGCTTGGGCCTCCGGACACGAACATCTGGGGCCAACGGCCTGACTTTC. It codes for CASSLGLRTRTSGANGLTF.

This chain uses TRBV6-5 with TRBJ1-5; D ambiguous. V lost 6 bases to trimming and J lost 7 bases, with 16 bases between them. Germline V CDR1 and CDR2: MNHEY, SVGAGI. CDR3 size: 14 residues. CDR3 region: CASSRAWTSQPQHF. CDR3 coding DNA: TGTGCCAGCAGCAGAGCCTGGACTTCGCAGCCCCAGCATTTT.

The chain uses TRBV6-4 and TRBJ2-3; 8 bases map to TRBD2. The junction had 2 bases not matched to a gene; V was cut back by 3 bases and J by 3 bases. Germline CDR1 and CDR2: MRHNA and SNTAGT. The CDR3 is made up of 14 amino acids. In DNA form, the CDR3 reads TGTGCCAGCAGTGAGGAGCGGGAGACAGATACGCAGTATTTT. Amino acids: CASSEERETDTQYF.

V gene TRBV5-1 combines with J gene TRBJ2-7, with TRBD1 as a possible D gene (6 bases). CDR3 length equals 14 residues. V was trimmed by 4 bases and J by 3 bases, leaving 14 bases between them. From germline, CDR1 is SGHRS and CDR2 YFSETQ. The CDR3 nucleotides are TGCGCCAGCAGCCCGGACGGACAGCTCTACGAGCAGTACTTC. Translation gives CASSPDGQLYEQYF.

The J gene is TRBJ2-3, the V gene TRBV5-1; 8 nucleotides align to TRBD1. The CDR3 sequence is 14 residues long. Germline V gene sequence: CDR1 SGHRS, CDR2 YFSETQ. Trimming removed 7 bases from V and 0 bases from J; junction bases left unmatched: 4. Here the CDR3 DNA reads TGCGCCAGCGGACAGGGAACTAGCACAGATACGCAGTATTTT. Translation: CASGQGTSTDTQYF.

The chain employs TRBV10-3 and TRBJ1-2; 8 bases align to TRBD1. The CDR3 runs to 12 residues. Per germline, CDR1 ENHRY and CDR2 SYGVKD. The V gene end was trimmed by 5 bases and the J gene end by 8 bases; junction bases not matched to a gene: 4. DNA for the CDR3: TGTGCCATCAGTAAGGACAGGGCAGGCTACACCTTC. Its translation: CAISKDRAGYTF.

The DNA of the CDR3 is TGTGCCAGCAGTCGAGGGGGTTCCTCTGGGGCCAACGTCCTGACTTTC. Encoded protein: CASSRGGSSGANVLTF. The chain recombines TRBV28 with TRBJ2-6, with a tentative D call TRBD1 (6 bases). V was pared by 5 bases and J by 0 bases, with 11 bases between. Germline V CDR1 and CDR2: MDHEN, SYDVKM. This CDR3 comprises 16 residues.

The chain has TRBV18 and TRBJ1-2; TRBD1 aligns across 8 bases. The V gene end was trimmed by 6 bases and the J gene end by 5 bases; junction bases not matched to a gene: 8. This CDR3 region has 14 residues. Germline V gives CDR1 KGHSH, CDR2 LQKENI. The CDR3 DNA is TGTGCCAGCTCGCCTTCGGGACAGGAGTATGGCTACACCTTC. Its translation is CASSPSGQEYGYTF.

The chain's CDR3 is CSAARQDEQYF. CDR3 sequence (DNA): TGCAGTGCCGCTCGTCAGGACGAGCAGTACTTC. This rearrangement joins TRBV20-1 to TRBJ2-7; no clear D gene. This CDR3 contains 11 residues. Between the trimmed V and J ends, which lost 6 bases and 5 bases, there was a span of 11 bases. The V gene's germline CDR1 is DFQATT and CDR2 SNEGSKA (reference sequence).

This chain links TRBV19 with TRBJ1-2; D uncertain. Germline lookup yields CDR1 LNHDA and CDR2 SQIVND (reference sequence). Between the trimmed V and J ends, which lost 2 bases and 4 bases, there was a span of 11 bases. This CDR3 spans 14 amino acids. In DNA form, the CDR3 reads TGTGCCAGTAGTATAACAGCTCCCGGCTATGGCTACACCTTC. Protein sequence: CASSITAPGYGYTF.

V usage is TRBV10-1 and J usage is TRBJ1-1; D is possibly TRBD1 (6 bases). From germline, CDR1 is WNHNN and CDR2 SYGVQD (reference sequence). This CDR3 is built from 15 residues. Trimming removed 0 bases at V and 4 bases at J, with 12 bases between. This CDR3 reads CASSESRGRGTEAFF. CDR3 sequence (DNA): TGCGCCAGCAGTGAGTCGAGGGGCAGGGGCACTGAAGCTTTCTTT.

This sequence joins TRBV7-9 and TRBJ2-2, with 10 bases aligning to TRBD2. Unmatched junction bases numbered 1, after V lost 0 bases and J lost 0 bases. CDR1 is SEHNR, CDR2 FQNEAQ, per germline (reference sequence). This CDR3 has 17 residues. The CDR3 sequence: CASSLAGLASNTGELFF. The CDR3, as DNA: TGTGCCAGCAGCTTAGCGGGACTAGCGTCGAACACCGGGGAGCTGTTTTTT. Supplemented by reference TRBV7-9 and TRBJ2-2, the full variable domain reads DTGVSQNPRHKITKRGQNVTFRCDPISEHNRLYWYRQTLGQGPEFLTYFQNEAQLEKSRLLSDRFSAERPKGSFSTLEIQRTEQGDSAMYLCASSLAGLASNTGELFFGEGSRLTVL.

The sample holds a few counts of this clone. The CDR3: CSVEAPLAQETQYF. The CDR3 nucleotides read TGCAGCGTTGAAGCCCCCCTAGCACAAGAGACCCAGTACTTC. V usage is TRBV29-1 and J usage is TRBJ2-5; D possibly corresponds to TRBD2 (5 bases). In germline, CDR1 is SQVTM, CDR2 ANQGSEA. This CDR3 is built from 14 residues. V shed 1 base and J shed 2 bases, with 11 bases lying between them.

J is TRBJ2-1 and V is TRBV5-1, with 14 bases lining up with TRBD2. The CDR3 is made up of 16 amino acids. From germline, CDR1 is SGHRS and CDR2 YFSETQ. V gave up 4 bases and J gave up 6 bases; unmatched junction bases: 6. DNA of the CDR3: TGCGCCAGCAGCCAATCGGGACTAGCGGGGGCCAATGAGCAGTTCTTC. It yields the protein CASSQSGLAGANEQFF. Variable domain in full (rest from reference TRBV5-1 and TRBJ2-1): KAGVTQTPRYLIKTRGQQVTLSCSPISGHRSVSWYQQTPGQGLQFLFEYFSETQRNKGNFPGRFSGRQFSNSRSEMNVSTLELGDSALYLCASSQSGLAGANEQFFGPGTRLTVL.

The chain has TRBV5-1 and TRBJ1-4; D possibly corresponds to TRBD1 (6 bases). Trimming took off 4 bases at V and 6 bases at J, with 16 bases between the two ends. CDR3 length equals 15 residues. Germline V gene sequence: CDR1 SGHRS, CDR2 YFSETQ. CDR3 sequence: CASSRGGGPDEKLFF. The CDR3 nucleotides are TGCGCCAGCAGCCGAGGCGGGGGGCCGGATGAAAAACTGTTTTTT.

This clone was picked up one time. The chain has TRBV11-2 and TRBJ1-2; D unresolved. V gave up 1 base and J gave up 0 bases, with 6 bases separating them. This CDR3 comprises 14 residues. In germline, CDR1 is SGHAT, CDR2 FQNNGV. CDR3 sequence (DNA): TGTGCCAGCAGCTTAGGGCCAGCTAACTATGGCTACACCTTC. This codes for CASSLGPANYGYTF.

The chain employs TRBV18 and TRBJ1-1; D not certain. CDR3 length: 15 amino acids. Between the trimmed V and J ends, which lost 0 bases and 2 bases, there was a span of 10 bases. Germline V gives CDR1 KGHSH, CDR2 LQKENI. This CDR3 is CASSPPEDLNTEAFF. CDR3 coding DNA: TGTGCCAGCTCACCACCGGAGGATTTAAACACTGAAGCTTTCTTT.